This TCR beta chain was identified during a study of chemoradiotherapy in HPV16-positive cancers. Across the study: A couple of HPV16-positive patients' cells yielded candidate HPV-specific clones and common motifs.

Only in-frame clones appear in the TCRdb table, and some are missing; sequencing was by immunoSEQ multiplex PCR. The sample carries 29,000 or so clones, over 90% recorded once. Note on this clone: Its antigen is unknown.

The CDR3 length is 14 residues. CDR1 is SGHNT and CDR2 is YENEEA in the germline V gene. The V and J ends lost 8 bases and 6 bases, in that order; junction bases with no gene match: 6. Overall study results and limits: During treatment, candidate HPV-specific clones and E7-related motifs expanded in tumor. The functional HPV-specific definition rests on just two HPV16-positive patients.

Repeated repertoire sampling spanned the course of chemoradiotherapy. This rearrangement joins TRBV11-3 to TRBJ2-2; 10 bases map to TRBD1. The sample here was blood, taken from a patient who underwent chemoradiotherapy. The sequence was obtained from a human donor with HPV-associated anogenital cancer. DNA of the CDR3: TGTGCCAGCGCACGGACAGGGGGGTCCGGGGAGCTGTTTTTT. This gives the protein CASARTGGSGELFF.